Reported below is one T cell receptor (beta chain). What it recognizes is unknown. Primers: 60 Vbeta forward and 13 Jbeta reverse. Libraries were prepared by immunoSEQ multiplex PCR; TCRdb keeps only in-frame clonotypes and omits some of them. The profile shows 130,000 to 150,000 clones, approximately 77% of them singletons. The junction had 12 bases not matched to a gene; V was cut back by 6 bases and J by 3 bases. The CDR3 is 16 amino acids. Germline CDR1 and CDR2: LNHDA and SQIVND (reference sequence). The data originate from a study of cytomegalovirus exposure and HLA in healthy donors. Across the whole study: Some 85 million unique TCRs from HLA-typed donors were held in an early data release.

Overall study results and limits: Sequencing depth roughly uniform across donors was assumed in presence/absence analyses. A highly shared variant cluster was judged a likely technical artifact. Rare TCR sequences predominated, though certain public TCRs were found in many donors.

This receptor was identified in a woman aged 45-65 years in good health and CMV-seronegative. The source material was PBMCs. V usage is TRBV19 and J usage is TRBJ1-2, with 8 bases aligning to TRBD1. CDR3 sequence: CASSLRMDRAHYGYTF. The CDR3 bases are TGTGCCAGTAGCCTGAGGATGGACAGGGCCCACTATGGCTACACCTTC.